Shown below are 22 T cell receptor beta chains from a single sample sequenced in a study of shared clonotypes between healthy human individuals. The assay was immunoSEQ multiplex PCR, and TCRdb's table has in-frame clones only and misses some. Of more than 2,000,000 clones in the sample, 90% to 95% were seen once. The sample taken for sequencing was naive CD4+ T cells from PBMCs. Subset meaning: CD45RA+ positively selected. The origin of the receptors is a young man in good health. Some clones in this sample may be carry-over from other donors' samples.

Note on this clone: Distinct nucleotide sequences in the sample also encode this CDR3. The CDR3 sequence is CASSLSYQGGTEAFF. Written as DNA, the CDR3 is TGTGCCAGCAGCTTATCGTATCAGGGAGGGACTGAAGCTTTCTTT. The genes are TRBV7-9 and TRBJ1-1; possible D gene TRBD1, 5 bases. Between the trimmed V and J ends, which lost 2 bases and 5 bases, there was a span of 15 bases. The CDR3 totals 15 residues. The germline V gene encodes CDR1 SEHNR and CDR2 FQNEAQ (reference sequence).

The chain has TRBV25-1 and TRBJ2-1; 7 nucleotides agree with TRBD2. Germline lookup yields CDR1 MGHDK and CDR2 SYGVNS. CDR3 size: 12 residues. V lost 4 bases to trimming and J lost 12 bases; unmatched junction nucleotides: 6. The CDR3, as DNA: TGTGCCAGCAGTGGGGGGGGGACCCGGCAGTTCTTC. It encodes CASSGGGTRQFF.

The chain recombines TRBV7-7 with TRBJ2-5; D may be TRBD2 (6 bases). V was clipped by 6 bases and J by 4 bases, with 15 bases between them. Looked up from germline, CDR1 is SSHAT and CDR2 is FNYEAQ (reference sequence). The CDR3 is 14 residues long. The CDR3, as DNA: TGTGCCAGCAGGCCCCCAGGAGCGGGAGAGACCCAGTACTTC. Amino acids: CASRPPGAGETQYF.

In the case of this clone: In the same sample, other DNA sequences code for this CDR3. The J gene is TRBJ2-7, the V gene TRBV6-5; D is possibly TRBD1 (6 bases). Germline assignment: CDR1 MNHEY and CDR2 SVGAGI. The CDR3 totals 14 residues. V shed 0 bases and J shed 2 bases, with 8 bases lying between them. The CDR3 nucleotides read TGTGCCAGCAGTTACTCCGGGACAACCTACGAGCAGTACTTC. It is translated as CASSYSGTTYEQYF.

This chain links TRBV28 with TRBJ2-1; 8 positions agree with TRBD2. CDR3 length equals 15 residues. Trimming at V came to 4 bases and at J to 8 bases, leaving 10 bases not matched to a gene. CDR1 and CDR2 (germline): MDHEN, SYDVKM. The CDR3 loop reads CASSWRGLGGHEQFF. DNA for the CDR3: TGTGCCAGCAGTTGGAGGGGACTAGGGGGACATGAGCAGTTCTTC.

This clone was counted a single time. The genes are TRBV5-1 and TRBJ2-7, with D possibly being TRBD1 (7 bases). Looked up from germline, CDR1 is SGHRS and CDR2 is YFSETQ. V lost 0 bases and J lost 2, with 12 bases in between. The length of the CDR3 is 15 residues. The CDR3 here is CASSLVAGQTYEQYF. The CDR3 bases are TGCGCCAGCAGCTTGGTTGCGGGACAGACCTACGAGCAGTACTTC.

With respect to this clone: The same CDR3 arises from other DNA sequences in this sample as well. V usage is TRBV30 and J usage is TRBJ2-5; D remains ambiguous. Germline assignment: CDR1 GTSNPN and CDR2 SVGIG (reference sequence). The CDR3 loop spans 11 amino acids. Trimming took 3 bases from V and 1 from J, leaving 3 bases between them. The CDR3, as DNA: TGTGCCTGGAGCCGCCAAGAGACCCAGTACTTC. Translated: CAWSRQETQYF.

CDR3: CASSEGTGGPSGNTIYF. The CDR3 DNA reads as TGTGCCAGCAGTGAGGGGACAGGGGGCCCCTCTGGAAACACCATATATTTT. The chain uses TRBV25-1 and TRBJ1-3; 12 bases are shared with TRBD1. Trimming took 3 bases from V and 0 from J; bases not matched to a gene: 3. CDR3 length equals 17 residues. Germline-derived CDR1 and CDR2 are MGHDK and SYGVNS.

The V and J genes are TRBV2 and TRBJ1-2, with D hard to call. Trimming took off 4 bases at V and 4 bases at J, with 10 bases between the two ends. The CDR3 spans 13 residues. The germline V gene encodes CDR1 SNHLY and CDR2 FYNNEI. CDR3 in amino acids: CASSVGPRYGYTF. The CDR3 DNA follows: TGTGCCAGCAGTGTAGGGCCTCGCTATGGCTACACCTTC.

V usage is TRBV14 and J usage is TRBJ2-7; D possibly corresponds to TRBD2 (6 bases). CDR3 length: 13 residues. Trimming shortened V by 4 bases and J by 4 bases, and 11 bases separated the two germline ends. The V gene's germline CDR1 is SGHDN and CDR2 FVKESK. CDR3 amino acids: CASSRYSGYEQYF. As DNA, the CDR3 is TGTGCCAGCAGCCGTTATAGCGGATACGAGCAGTACTTC.

This clone was recorded once. J is TRBJ2-3 and V is TRBV5-4; D is unresolved. The CDR3 has 16 amino acids. V lost 4 bases to trimming and J lost 0 bases, with 15 bases between them. In germline, CDR1 is SGHNT, CDR2 YYREEE (reference sequence). The CDR3 nucleotides read TGTGCCAGCAGCACGCGTTCTAGGGCTAGCACAGATACGCAGTATTTT. Its translation: CASSTRSRASTDTQYF.

This rearrangement joins TRBV29-1 to TRBJ2-3; 7 bases are a match to TRBD2. The trim removed 2 bases at V and 5 bases at J, leaving 19 bases unmatched. The CDR3 loop spans 18 amino acids. The germline V gene has CDR1 SQVTM and CDR2 ANQGSEA. In nucleotides, the CDR3 is TGCAGCGTTGAACTCCCGGGACTATTAGTGCACACACGAGATACGCAGTATTTT. The encoded protein is CSVELPGLLVHTRDTQYF.

This clone has just one count. The J gene is TRBJ2-1, the V gene TRBV6-5; D is unresolved. Trimming pared 2 bases from V and 4 bases from J, leaving 6 bases between. CDR1 MNHEY and CDR2 SVGAGI come from the germline V gene. The CDR3 extends over 13 amino acids. The CDR3 DNA reads TGTGCCAGCAGTTACGATGCGTACAATGAGCAGTTCTTC. The encoded protein is CASSYDAYNEQFF.

This clone was seen a single time. V usage is TRBV4-3 and J usage is TRBJ1-4, with D perhaps matching TRBD1 (6 bases). CDR1 LGHNA and CDR2 YSLEER come from the germline V gene. The CDR3 totals 15 residues. With 0 bases removed from V and 7 bases from J, the gap between germline ends came to 12 bases. The CDR3 bases are TGCGCCAGCAGCCAAGAAGGGGCGGGGGCTGAAAAACTGTTTTTT. Protein sequence: CASSQEGAGAEKLFF.

The V gene is TRBV27, the J gene TRBJ1-5, with 8 bases fitting TRBD1. From germline, CDR1 is MNHEY and CDR2 SMNVEV (reference sequence). Trimming took 6 bases from V and 0 from J; bases not matched to a gene: 16. The CDR3 is 19 residues long. The CDR3 DNA reads as TGTGCCAGCAGCCTTTTCGGGACAGGTACCTCTTATAGCAATCAGCCCCAGCATTTT. This translates into CASSLFGTGTSYSNQPQHF.

This clone was seen once. The identical CDR3 is also encoded by other nucleotide sequences in the sample. J is TRBJ2-1 and V is TRBV7-2; 13 bases line up with TRBD2. Germline CDR1 is SGHTA and CDR2 is FQGNSA. V was clipped by 5 bases and J by 7 bases; unmatched bases: 5. The CDR3 has 15 residues. CDR3 bases: TGTGCCAGCAGCCTCGGACTAGCGGGAGTTAATGAGCAGTTCTTC. This translates into CASSLGLAGVNEQFF.

The rearrangement links TRBV7-2 to TRBJ2-1; D not resolved. The V gene's germline CDR1 is SGHTA and CDR2 FQGNSA. This CDR3 comprises 13 residues. The germline V and J ends were trimmed by 2 bases and 3 bases, with 5 bases remaining between them. This CDR3 reads CASSLSVYNEQFF. DNA of the CDR3: TGTGCCAGCAGCTTATCTGTCTACAATGAGCAGTTCTTC.

The chain employs TRBV21-1 and TRBJ1-2; the table assigns TRBD1, which was not confirmed against the DNA. TRBV21-1 is shown as a pseudogene. This CDR3 is 17 amino acids long. The CDR3 coding sequence is TGTGCCAGCAGCAGAAAGCTAGGACAGGACCGGCCTAAGGGCTACACCTTC. Protein sequence: CASSRKLGQDRPKGYTF.

This chain uses TRBV5-5 with TRBJ1-2, with D possibly being TRBD1 (6 bases). The CDR3 runs 16 residues. Deletions cut 4 bases from V and 6 bases from J, with 22 bases between. CDR1 is SGHKS, CDR2 YYEKEE, per germline (reference sequence). CDR3 DNA sequence: TGTGCCAGCAGCACGCCCTTCCGGGACACCAAGGATGGCTACACCTTC. It is translated as CASSTPFRDTKDGYTF.

The V gene is TRBV1, the J gene TRBJ2-7; TRBD2, the D gene given by the table, was not confirmed from the DNA. TRBV1 represents a pseudogene. This CDR3 contains 15 residues. CDR3 sequence: CTSSQEEGAIAEQYF. DNA of the CDR3: TGCACCAGCAGCCAAGAGGAGGGAGCTATCGCCGAGCAGTACTTC.

The chain carries TRBV7-9 and TRBJ2-7; D is perhaps TRBD1 (6 bases). Germline lookup yields CDR1 SEHNR and CDR2 FQNEAQ (reference sequence). CDR3 length: 14 amino acids. The ends were cut back, 6 bases at V and 6 bases at J, with 18 bases in the middle. The CDR3 DNA reads TGTGCCAGCAGGGGACACGATCGGTCGGGCGAGCAGTACTTC. Its protein is CASRGHDRSGEQYF.

This clone was counted a single time. The rearrangement joins TRBV27 to TRBJ2-2; 7 bases align to TRBD1. After removal of 3 bases from V and 0 bases from J, the junction contained 7 bases not matched to a gene. This CDR3 comprises 17 residues. Germline V gives CDR1 MNHEY, CDR2 SMNVEV (reference sequence). DNA of the CDR3: TGTGCCAGCAGTTTTATTAGGGGGCGGTCGAACACCGGGGAGCTGTTTTTT. Translating it yields CASSFIRGRSNTGELFF.